One and the same sample provided the 25 T cell receptor beta chains below, sequenced in a study of T cells in Graves' hyperthyroidism and ophthalmopathy. Researchers amplified the TCR beta CDR3 regions from RNA transcripts. Carried out on the TCR CDR3, a first-round RT-PCR used the HTBI primer set. TCRdb used MiXCR to reprocess the multiplex PCR reads, holding one entry per CDR3 protein. The data contain roughly 150,000 distinct CDR3 sequences, 9.4% of them seen just once; the ten biggest clones take up around 20%. The sequencing sample was made of blood. The source of these receptors is a woman between 18 and 30 years old with Graves' hyperthyroidism that later progressed to Graves' ophthalmopathy.

V is TRBV4-1 and J is TRBJ1-5; D remains ambiguous. The germline gives CDR1 MGHRA, CDR2 YSYEKL. The V and J ends lost 4 bases and 7 bases respectively, with 11 bases between them. The CDR3 is 13 residues long. CDR3 sequence: CASSLVDGQPQHF. Written as DNA, the CDR3 is TGCGCCAGCAGCCTAGTGGACGGGCAGCCCCAGCATTTT.

This clonotype has a count of ten or more. V gene TRBV18 combines with J gene TRBJ1-5, with 7 nucleotides matching TRBD1. V shed 6 bases and J 3 bases; nucleotides not matched to a gene: 11. The germline V gene encodes CDR1 KGHSH and CDR2 LQKENI. The CDR3 has 16 residues. The CDR3 DNA sequence: TGTGCCAGCTCCCTTACGGGACAGCCGTTCAATCAGCCCCAGCATTTT. It yields the protein CASSLTGQPFNQPQHF.

The table lists this clonotype with many counts. The chain has TRBV7-2 and TRBJ2-2; 7 bases line up with TRBD2. In germline, CDR1 is SGHTA, CDR2 FQGNSA. Trimming at V came to 2 bases and at J to 4 bases, leaving 7 bases not matched to a gene. This CDR3 spans 16 amino acids. The CDR3 protein is CASSLLSGMGTGELFF. The CDR3 nucleotides read TGTGCCAGCAGCTTATTGAGCGGGATGGGCACCGGGGAGCTGTTTTTT.

A few counts support this clonotype. The gene calls are TRBV7-6 and TRBJ1-5; D is ambiguous. Trimming cost V 4 bases and J 2 bases, with 15 bases left between them. This CDR3 has 16 residues. Germline loops: CDR1 SGHVS, CDR2 FNYEAQ. CDR3 sequence reads: CASSSDGGYGNQPQHF. Written as DNA, the CDR3 is TGTGCCAGCAGCTCGGACGGAGGGTATGGCAATCAGCCCCAGCATTTT.

The table lists this clonotype with many counts. The chain has TRBV4-1 and TRBJ1-1; D is undetermined. The CDR3 has 12 amino acids. Germline assignment: CDR1 MGHRA and CDR2 YSYEKL. V was trimmed by 6 bases and J by 0 bases, leaving 5 bases between them. This CDR3 is CASRNMNTEAFF. Written as DNA, the CDR3 is TGCGCCAGCAGGAACATGAACACTGAAGCTTTCTTT.

In this sample, this clonotype turned up many times. CDR3 protein: CASSLSLGATGYGYTF. CDR3 DNA sequence: TGTGCCAGTAGTCTATCTCTGGGGGCGACCGGCTATGGCTACACCTTC. V and J are TRBV19 and TRBJ1-2, with D maybe TRBD1 (6 bases). The CDR3 is made up of 16 amino acids. V lost 5 bases and J lost 4, with 20 bases in between. Germline V gene sequence: CDR1 LNHDA, CDR2 SQIVND (reference sequence).

This clonotype was picked up many times. The CDR3 region is CASSLTGTEETQYF. The CDR3 DNA is TGTGCCAGCAGCTTAACCGGGACGGAAGAGACCCAGTACTTC. This chain links TRBV7-3 with TRBJ2-5, with D possibly being TRBD1 or TRBD2 (5 bases each). The CDR3 is 14 amino acids. Trimming left V 0 bases short and J 3 bases short, with 8 bases between. The germline V gene encodes CDR1 SGHTA and CDR2 FQGTGA.

This clonotype was observed many times. The chain is built from TRBV4-2 and TRBJ2-3; 11 nucleotides match TRBD2. From germline, CDR1 is LGHNA and CDR2 YNFKEQ. This CDR3 has 16 amino acids. After removal of 2 bases from V and 4 bases from J, the junction contained 5 bases not matched to a gene. DNA for the CDR3: TGTGCCAGCAGCCAACAATATAGCGGGGGGGCAGATACGCAGTATTTT. Its translation is CASSQQYSGGADTQYF.

This clonotype has a count of ten or more. The J gene is TRBJ1-1, the V gene TRBV30; D is unclear. Germline lookup yields CDR1 GTSNPN and CDR2 SVGIG (reference sequence). The CDR3 runs to 11 residues. The germline V and J ends were trimmed by 1 base and 8 bases, with 8 bases remaining between them. CDR3 sequence reads: CAWSGEGEAFF. CDR3 bases: TGTGCCTGGAGTGGGGAGGGAGAAGCTTTCTTT.

This clonotype was seen ten or more times. The chain joins TRBV28 to TRBJ1-6; D is ambiguous. The CDR3 runs 17 residues. V shed 2 bases and J shed 0 bases, with 11 bases lying between them. Per the germline V gene, CDR1 is MDHEN and CDR2 is SYDVKM. The CDR3 bases are TGTGCCAGCAGTTTACAGTCCGGAAGCTCCTATAATTCACCCCTCCACTTT. It is translated as CASSLQSGSSYNSPLHF. The variable domain in full, with the rest retrieved from reference TRBV28 and TRBJ1-6, is DVKVTQSSRYLVKRTGEKVFLECVQDMDHENMFWYRQDPGLGLRLIYFSYDVKMKEKGDIPEGYSVSREKKERFSLILESASTNQTSMYLCASSLQSGSSYNSPLHFGNGTRLTVT.

This clonotype was counted at least ten times. The chain carries TRBV2 and TRBJ2-5; D remains unclear. The CDR3 totals 10 residues. Germline CDR1 SNHLY, CDR2 FYNNEI. V lost 3 bases and J lost 7, with 3 bases in between. The CDR3 here is CASSDWTQYF. Written as DNA, the CDR3 is TGTGCCAGCAGTGATTGGACCCAGTACTTC.

This clonotype was seen ten or more times. The rearrangement joins TRBV7-2 to TRBJ1-5, with D uncertain. Trimming stripped 5 bases from V and 4 bases from J, with 9 bases between. This CDR3 is built from 13 residues. Germline loops: CDR1 SGHTA, CDR2 FQGNSA. The CDR3, as DNA: TGTGCCAGCAGCCCCCGGCCGAATCAGCCCCAGCATTTT. This encodes CASSPRPNQPQHF.

This clonotype showed up many times. This chain joins TRBV29-1 and TRBJ2-2; TRBD1 matches 9 bases. Germline values: CDR1 SQVTM, CDR2 ANQGSEA. V lost 6 bases, J lost 6 bases, and 8 bases stayed unmatched. The CDR3 totals 14 residues. In DNA, the CDR3 is TGCAGCGTGAAGGACAGGGGAAGATCCGGGGAGCTGTTTTTT. Residues: CSVKDRGRSGELFF.

This clonotype was observed many times. V usage is TRBV27 and J usage is TRBJ1-6, with TRBD1 matching 7 bases. V trimming: 9 bases; J trimming: 0 bases; junction bases outside the gene matches: 5. CDR1 and CDR2 from the germline V gene are MNHEY and SMNVEV (reference sequence). This CDR3 region has 15 residues. CDR3 sequence: CASRTGRSYNSPLHF. The DNA of the CDR3 is TGTGCCAGTAGGACAGGACGCTCCTATAATTCACCCCTCCACTTT.

This clonotype was counted ten times or more. The genes are TRBV9 and TRBJ1-2; no clear D gene. Germline CDR1 SGDLS, CDR2 YYNGEE. Trimming took 0 bases from V and 3 from J, leaving 9 bases between them. This CDR3 region has 14 residues. CDR3 bases: TGTGCCAGCAGCGTAGATGGCAGCTACTATGGCTACACCTTC. The encoded protein is CASSVDGSYYGYTF.

This clonotype was observed at least ten times. The chain is built from TRBV12-3 or TRBV12-4 and TRBJ1-3, with TRBD1 identical over 7 bases. V gave up 6 bases and J gave up 0 bases; unmatched junction bases: 2. This CDR3 region has 14 residues. Written as DNA, the CDR3 is TGTGCCAGCAGAACAGGGGCCTCTGGAAACACCATATATTTT. Its protein product is CASRTGASGNTIYF.

In its sample, this clonotype was seen many times. This sequence joins TRBV19 and TRBJ2-7, with D perhaps matching TRBD1 or TRBD2 (5 bases each). CDR1 LNHDA and CDR2 SQIVND come from the germline V gene (reference sequence). CDR3 size: 13 residues. The V end was cut by 7 bases, the J end by 3 bases, with 13 bases between. The CDR3 region is CASNKGPHYEQYF. The CDR3 DNA reads TGTGCCAGTAATAAGGGACCACACTACGAGCAGTACTTC.

Many counts were recorded for this clonotype. The chain uses TRBV19 and TRBJ1-2; D gene unclear. Germline V gene lookup returns CDR1 LNHDA and CDR2 SQIVND (reference sequence). Trimming cost V 1 base and J 7 bases, with 10 bases left between them. The CDR3 extends over 13 amino acids. Written as DNA, the CDR3 is TGTGCCAGTAGTATAGGTTCAGTCCCTGGCTACACCTTC. Its protein is CASSIGSVPGYTF.

The table lists this clonotype with a few counts. The chain joins TRBV5-1 to TRBJ1-1; D ambiguous. V was cut by 2 bases and J by 3 bases, with 14 bases left in between. From germline, CDR1 is SGHRS and CDR2 YFSETQ. The CDR3 runs to 15 residues. DNA for the CDR3: TGCGCCAGCAGCTTAAGGGCAGGTCTTGACACTGAAGCTTTCTTT. This gives the protein CASSLRAGLDTEAFF. The variable domain in full, completed from reference TRBV5-1 and TRBJ1-1, reads KAGVTQTPRYLIKTRGQQVTLSCSPISGHRSVSWYQQTPGQGLQFLFEYFSETQRNKGNFPGRFSGRQFSNSRSEMNVSTLELGDSALYLCASSLRAGLDTEAFFGQGTRLTVV.

This clonotype was observed many times. The V and J genes are TRBV12-3 or TRBV12-4 and TRBJ1-6; D perhaps matches TRBD1 (5 bases). Between the trimmed V and J ends, which lost 6 bases and 8 bases, there was a span of 14 bases. This CDR3 contains 14 residues. CDR3 in DNA: TGTGCCAGCAGGTATACAGGCTCCCATTCACCCCTCCACTTT. Its translation is CASRYTGSHSPLHF.

This clonotype was seen at least ten times. A much larger clone differs by one base, so this may be a read error. This chain connects TRBV2 to TRBJ1-1, with a possible D match to TRBD1 (6 bases). V lost 7 bases, J lost 0 bases, and 15 bases lay in between. This CDR3 comprises 15 residues. Germline V gives CDR1 SNHLY, CDR2 FYNNEI. The CDR3 region is CASNREGVMNTEAFF. The DNA for the CDR3 is TGTGCCAGCAATCGAGAGGGGGTCATGAACACTGAAGCTTTCTTT.

The table lists this clonotype with many counts. J is TRBJ2-1 and V is TRBV5-6, with 10 bases fitting TRBD2. This CDR3 has 18 residues. Germline values: CDR1 SGHDT, CDR2 YYEEEE. The ends lost 1 base at V and 0 bases at J; junction bases unmatched: 7. The CDR3 is CASSLLGSGRPSYNEQFF. The CDR3 nucleotides read TGTGCCAGCAGCTTGTTAGGTAGCGGGAGGCCCTCCTACAATGAGCAGTTCTTC.

This clonotype showed up just a few times. The genes are TRBV7-6 and TRBJ2-1, with 8 nucleotides matching TRBD1. CDR1 is SGHVS, CDR2 FNYEAQ, per germline. The CDR3 has 15 residues. V trimming: 1 base; J trimming: 9 bases; junction bases outside the gene matches: 8. CDR3 in amino acids: CASSLGRQGSGEQFF. The DNA of the CDR3 is TGTGCCAGCAGCTTAGGAAGACAGGGGTCTGGTGAGCAGTTCTTC.

There are a few counts of this clonotype. V usage is TRBV6-1 and J usage is TRBJ1-3; D unresolved. The V gene's germline CDR1 is MNHNS and CDR2 SASEGT. V lost 6 bases to trimming and J lost 10 bases, with 10 bases between them. The CDR3 is made up of 11 amino acids. CDR3 DNA: TGTGCCAGCAGACGTGCCCTGACCATATATTTT. As protein: CASRRALTIYF.

The table lists this clonotype with many counts. CDR3 nucleotides: TGTGCCTGGAGTAGGTCAGGGGGGGGCGAGCAGTACTTC. It codes for CAWSRSGGGEQYF. The rearrangement joins TRBV30 to TRBJ2-7; the D call may be TRBD1 or TRBD2 (7 bases each). V gave up 2 bases and J gave up 6 bases, with 14 bases separating them. The V gene's germline CDR1 is GTSNPN and CDR2 SVGIG (reference sequence). This CDR3 contains 13 residues.